The rows below give T cell receptor beta chains drawn from one sample of a study of CD8+CD57+ T cells in acquired aplastic anemia. Using its own MiXCR run on the reads, TCRdb lists one record per CDR3 protein. This sample yields 150,000 to 200,000 distinct CDR3 sequences, of which 40% to 55% are seen a single time; 1.1% belongs to the top ten. Sequencing was done on a sample of sorted CD4+, CD8+, or CD8+CD57+ T cells (not recorded which) from PBMCs. The receptors shown here come from a human donor with aplastic anemia. Each CDR3 is given without its conserved first and last residue. The D gene is left open where the match is weak. Only some rows state a clone size, as once, few, many or a class for expanded clones.

D gene: -; V gene: TRBV15; clone size: -; J gene: TRBJ2-6; CDR3 protein: ATSRVPGGANVLT
D gene: -; V gene: TRBV18; clone size: -; J gene: TRBJ1-6; CDR3 protein: ASSAGAGNNSPLH
D gene: -; V gene: TRBV24-1; clone size: -; J gene: TRBJ2-3; CDR3 protein: ATSDLTSSSTDTQY
D gene: -; V gene: TRBV4-1; clone size: many; J gene: TRBJ2-7; CDR3 protein: ASSQDSPLPYEQY
D gene: -; V gene: TRBV20-1; clone size: many; J gene: TRBJ2-3; CDR3 protein: SATGTSTDTQY
D gene: -; V gene: TRBV15; clone size: -; J gene: TRBJ2-3; CDR3 protein: ATSREGSTDTQY
D gene: -; V gene: TRBV20-1; clone size: many; J gene: TRBJ1-6; CDR3 protein: SAPGQASSYNSPLH
D gene: -; V gene: TRBV7-8; clone size: few; J gene: TRBJ1-1; CDR3 protein: ASSSKPSEWGAEAF
D gene: -; V gene: TRBV11-2; clone size: -; J gene: TRBJ2-1; CDR3 protein: ASSLFGQQYNEQF
D gene: -; V gene: TRBV2; clone size: -; J gene: TRBJ2-5; CDR3 protein: ASSPPGASETQY
D gene: TRBD1; V gene: TRBV6-1; clone size: many; J gene: TRBJ2-5; CDR3 protein: ASSRMDRVPLQETQY
D gene: -; V gene: TRBV7-9; clone size: few; J gene: TRBJ2-7; CDR3 protein: ASSLGQQNYEQY
D gene: -; V gene: TRBV15; clone size: many; J gene: TRBJ1-1; CDR3 protein: ATSRSAGSYGGGRSEAF
D gene: TRBD1; V gene: TRBV20-1; clone size: -; J gene: TRBJ1-2; CDR3 protein: SSRDRGAFNYGYT
D gene: -; V gene: TRBV2; clone size: -; J gene: TRBJ2-4; CDR3 protein: ASSDKGAGKNIQY
D gene: -; V gene: TRBV20-1; clone size: many; J gene: TRBJ1-1; CDR3 protein: SAAGLNTEAF
D gene: TRBD1; V gene: TRBV5-1; clone size: many; J gene: TRBJ1-1; CDR3 protein: ASSSGGGGTEAF
D gene: -; V gene: TRBV12-3/TRBV12-4; clone size: many; J gene: TRBJ2-3; CDR3 protein: ASSPGYTDTQY
D gene: -; V gene: TRBV24-1; clone size: -; J gene: TRBJ2-3; CDR3 protein: ATSYGNTDTQY
D gene: -; V gene: TRBV7-9; clone size: many; J gene: TRBJ1-2; CDR3 protein: ASSLGHTRGYT
D gene: -; V gene: TRBV11-2; clone size: -; J gene: TRBJ2-6; CDR3 protein: ASSLVRAGLSSGVNVLT
D gene: -; V gene: TRBV6-1; clone size: -; J gene: TRBJ2-7; CDR3 protein: ASSEFPGSSYEQY
D gene: -; V gene: TRBV2; clone size: few; J gene: TRBJ1-1; CDR3 protein: ASTFASTNTEAF
D gene: TRBD2; V gene: TRBV2; clone size: many; J gene: TRBJ2-5; CDR3 protein: ASSEGVAGGRGTQY
D gene: TRBD2; V gene: TRBV19; clone size: -; J gene: TRBJ2-7; CDR3 protein: ASSRSGAYEQY
D gene: -; V gene: TRBV7-9; clone size: -; J gene: TRBJ2-3; CDR3 protein: ASRQTDTQY
D gene: TRBD1; V gene: TRBV11-2; clone size: -; J gene: TRBJ1-6; CDR3 protein: ASSDRGQGNSPLH
D gene: TRBD1; V gene: TRBV12-3/TRBV12-4; clone size: many; J gene: TRBJ1-2; CDR3 protein: ASTPGQNNYGYT
D gene: -; V gene: TRBV7-2; clone size: -; J gene: TRBJ2-3; CDR3 protein: ASSQGGQIDTQY
D gene: TRBD2; V gene: TRBV19; clone size: many; J gene: TRBJ2-1; CDR3 protein: ASSIIGLAGLNEQF
D gene: -; V gene: TRBV7-2; clone size: once; J gene: TRBJ1-1; CDR3 protein: ASSRRSRDPAF
D gene: -; V gene: TRBV5-4; clone size: -; J gene: TRBJ1-6; CDR3 protein: ASSVAGVDNSPLH
D gene: TRBD2; V gene: TRBV4-2; clone size: many; J gene: TRBJ2-3; CDR3 protein: ASSQLAGERDTQY
D gene: -; V gene: TRBV7-6; clone size: -; J gene: TRBJ2-7; CDR3 protein: VSSLKSGEQY
D gene: -; V gene: TRBV6-1; clone size: -; J gene: TRBJ2-5; CDR3 protein: ATIKGGPQETQS
D gene: TRBD2; V gene: TRBV9; clone size: many; J gene: TRBJ2-3; CDR3 protein: ASSPRRLAGGNPDTQY
D gene: -; V gene: TRBV6-5; clone size: -; J gene: TRBJ2-1; CDR3 protein: ATQFINEQF
D gene: TRBD2; V gene: TRBV7-2; clone size: many; J gene: TRBJ2-7; CDR3 protein: ASSYGGNQY
D gene: TRBD2; V gene: TRBV15; clone size: few; J gene: TRBJ2-5; CDR3 protein: ATSSGTTSETQY
D gene: TRBD1; V gene: TRBV29-1; clone size: -; J gene: TRBJ2-7; CDR3 protein: SVNAGTGAYEQY
D gene: -; V gene: TRBV7-8; clone size: many; J gene: TRBJ1-1; CDR3 protein: ASSFRTANTEAF
D gene: TRBD1; V gene: TRBV11-2; clone size: -; J gene: TRBJ1-2; CDR3 protein: ASSLGLDRVSGYT
D gene: TRBD2; V gene: TRBV14; clone size: few; J gene: TRBJ2-1; CDR3 protein: ASSQIAGDNEQF
D gene: -; V gene: TRBV5-6; clone size: many; J gene: TRBJ1-6; CDR3 protein: ASSLSGSPLH
D gene: TRBD1; V gene: TRBV25-1; clone size: -; J gene: TRBJ1-2; CDR3 protein: ASSGSGTALNT
D gene: -; V gene: TRBV7-8; clone size: -; J gene: TRBJ2-7; CDR3 protein: ASSSGGLYEQY
D gene: TRBD2; V gene: TRBV9; clone size: once; J gene: TRBJ2-1; CDR3 protein: ASGAEGLAVKQF
D gene: TRBD1; V gene: TRBV29-1; clone size: once; J gene: TRBJ2-5; CDR3 protein: SVGQGGETQY
D gene: -; V gene: TRBV19; clone size: many; J gene: TRBJ1-2; CDR3 protein: ASSINTAAYGYT
D gene: -; V gene: TRBV27; clone size: -; J gene: TRBJ2-3; CDR3 protein: ASSLWGGAISDTQY
D gene: -; V gene: TRBV5-4; clone size: once; J gene: TRBJ1-2; CDR3 protein: ASSQQGWGYT
D gene: -; V gene: TRBV7-3; clone size: -; J gene: TRBJ2-2; CDR3 protein: ASSPGPGELF
D gene: TRBD1; V gene: TRBV6-1; clone size: many; J gene: TRBJ2-7; CDR3 protein: ASSRDRGWVEQY
D gene: -; V gene: TRBV6-5; clone size: -; J gene: TRBJ2-5; CDR3 protein: ASSYTAYRETQY